The 5 T cell receptor beta chains below come from one sample, sequenced in a study of T-cell memory formation after mild COVID-19. One entry per CDR3 protein, called by TCRdb with MiXCR from the 5' RACE reads. Here the sample spans 110,000 or so distinct CDR3 sequences, about a fifth being singletons. The material sequenced was PBMCs or a T cell subset sorted from them (not recorded which). All receptors come from a man aged 18 to 30 who had mild COVID-19 (a few samples of this study predate the infection). Cell type and time point are not known.

In this sample, this clonotype turned up many times. The chain combines TRBV12-3 or TRBV12-4 with TRBJ2-2; unclear D gene. Trimming pared 6 bases from V and 5 bases from J, leaving 7 bases between. CDR3 size: 12 residues. CDR3 region: CASSFTTGELFF. The CDR3, as DNA: TGTGCCAGCAGCTTTACAACCGGGGAGCTGTTTTTT.

This clonotype was observed a few times. The rearrangement uses TRBV2 and TRBJ2-1; 9 positions match TRBD2. J was trimmed by 4 bases and V by 11 bases; bases with no gene match: 9. The length of the CDR3 is 14 residues. CDR1 and CDR2 (germline): SNHLY, FYNNEI. The CDR3 loop reads CAVRGLAGYNEQFF. The CDR3 DNA is TGTGCCGTTAGGGGGCTAGCGGGGTACAATGAGCAGTTCTTC.

The chain uses TRBV18 and TRBJ2-1, with 9 bases aligning to TRBD1. Per the germline V gene, CDR1 is KGHSH and CDR2 is LQKENI. The CDR3 totals 13 residues. Trimming took 8 bases from V and 5 from J; bases not matched to a gene: 4. The CDR3 loop is CASVGQGDNEQFF. Written as DNA, the CDR3 is TGTGCCAGCGTGGGACAGGGAGACAATGAGCAGTTCTTC.

This clonotype was seen more than once but under ten times. The chain links TRBV12-3 or TRBV12-4 to TRBJ2-7, with D perhaps assigned TRBD1 or TRBD2 (5 bases each). The CDR3 runs 13 residues. V was clipped by 3 bases and J by 5 bases, with 11 bases between them. CDR3 in DNA: TGTGCCAGCAGTTTTGGGGGTATCAACGAGCAGTACTTC. Translating gives CASSFGGINEQYF.

The chain uses TRBV4-1 and TRBJ2-7; D possibly corresponds to TRBD2 (5 bases). Per germline, CDR1 MGHRA and CDR2 YSYEKL. The CDR3 loop spans 13 amino acids. V was shortened by 4 bases and J by 2 bases, with 9 bases between the two germline ends. CDR3 sequence reads: CASSPDGTYEQYF. In DNA, the CDR3 is TGCGCCAGCAGCCCTGACGGGACCTACGAGCAGTACTTC.